What follows is one T cell receptor (beta chain) and its context. The antigen is unknown. Unmatched junction bases numbered 5, after V lost 7 bases and J lost 7 bases. The CDR3 is 15 residues long. The V gene's germline CDR1 is MNHEY and CDR2 SMNVEV (reference sequence). This record comes from a study of shared clonotypes between healthy human individuals. Study-level results: All-four-donor shared clonotypes had higher generation probabilities than non-shared clonotypes did. Rarefaction exposed incomplete sorted-subset sequencing despite large depth. Clonotype sharing among the donors was expected to vary with sequencing depth.

The method was immunoSEQ multiplex PCR; TCRdb's version includes in-frame clones alone and lacks a portion of them. The sample has hundreds of thousands of clones, about 98% seen once; the top ten hold roughly 0.29%. Naive-designated CD8 cells lacked CD45RO, were positively enriched for CCR7, and omitted terminally differentiated effector memory CD45RA+ cells. The origin of this receptor is a man aged 25 to 45 in good health. Source material: naive CD8+ T cells sorted from blood. The chain has TRBV27 and TRBJ2-2; 14 positions match TRBD2. CDR3 residues: CASMPGLAGVGELFF. The CDR3 DNA follows: TGTGCCAGCATGCCGGGACTAGCGGGGGTCGGGGAGCTGTTTTTT.